Listed below are T cell receptor beta chains from one sample, sequenced in a study of blood T cell repertoires in COVID-19. Generated by immunoSEQ multiplex PCR, the TCRdb table keeps only in-frame clones and is missing some. The sample comprises about 250,000 clones, roughly 86% of which are singletons, and about 6% rests with the top ten. Material for sequencing was peripheral blood. Receptor source: a woman of 80 years or more with COVID-19, enrolled during active disease. CDR3s include the opening cysteine and the closing phenylalanine or tryptophan.

length	V	J	CDR3
14	TRBV6-6	TRBJ1-2	CASSYAGALDGYTF
16	TRBV7-2	TRBJ2-7	CASSLAASGGPGEQYF
16	TRBV7-2	TRBJ1-1	CASSLAQGGWNTEAFF
16	TRBV5-6	TRBJ1-6	CASSLVQGSFNSPLHF
16	TRBV7-2	TRBJ2-1	CASSLATSGSYNEQFF
16	TRBV7-9	TRBJ1-2	CASSPTGGRNDYGYTF
17	TRBV5-1	TRBJ2-2	CASSPRSGGLNTGELFF
13	TRBV11-1	TRBJ2-5	CASSGSGAETQYF
15	TRBV28	TRBJ1-2	CASSLRLYRNYGYTF
13	TRBV11-1	TRBJ1-5	CASSLSGNQPQHF
14	TRBV7-2	TRBJ1-2	CASSTVDRGGGYTF
14	TRBV2	TRBJ1-6	CASSDTGNNSPLHF
12	TRBV5-4	TRBJ2-5	CAGGRGMETQYF
13	TRBV2	TRBJ2-3	CARSGGSTDTQYF
17	TRBV10-3	TRBJ2-3	CAISNRGGSGETDTQYF
14	TRBV27	TRBJ1-2	CASSSHSFNYGYTF
13	TRBV19	TRBJ1-1	CASSMTAGTEAFF
18	TRBV2	TRBJ2-3	CASSYTRTSGGYTDTQYF
14	TRBV27	TRBJ2-5	CASSRSGAQETQYF
11	TRBV20-1	TRBJ2-5	CSANRGETQYF
16	TRBV18	TRBJ1-1	CASSPSGPGTNTEAFF
13	TRBV5-4	TRBJ2-5	CASSLGGRETQYF
15	TRBV5-1	TRBJ1-2	CASSLEANREGGYTF
12	TRBV3-1/TRBV3-2	TRBJ2-7	CASSRLDGQQYF
16	TRBV5-5	TRBJ1-5	CASSLYAGSSNQPQHF